This T cell receptor (beta chain) appears in the sequencing data of a study of human T cells and chemical hapten exposure. In the study's own analysis: A per-sample median of about 100,000 TCRs was observed, with counts ranging from about 20,000 to 750,000. TCRdb called the RACE reads again in MiXCR, with one record for every CDR3 protein. What appears here as the V and J calls and clone size reflects TCRdb's work, not the paper's. The sample lists fewer than 150,000 distinct CDR3 sequences, around 13% seen once, with 0.9% to 0.95% in the top ten. Study-wide results and limits: Versus controls, significantly more large CDR3 similarity clusters arose from expanded TCRs.

There are many counts of this clonotype. The antigen remains unidentified. Time point indicated: patch test 1, 2 weeks after DPC sensitization. The sample's treatment: therapeutic diphenylcyclopropenone sensitization with weekly scalp DPC. Sequencing used whole blood, obtained in connection with sensitization to the hapten diphenylcyclopropenone (DPC). This TCR came from a man aged 18 to 29 with alopecia areata. Some clones in this sample may be carry-over from other donors' samples.

The CDR3 loop reads CSARLRRGLFGNQPQHF. CDR3 nucleotide sequence: TGCAGTGCTAGACTCCGACGGGGACTTTTCGGTAATCAGCCCCAGCATTTT. The gene calls are TRBV20-1 and TRBJ1-5; possibly TRBD1 for D (5 bases). The CDR3 covers 17 residues. Germline V gives CDR1 DFQATT, CDR2 SNEGSKA (reference sequence). Deletions cut 2 bases from V and 4 bases from J, with 21 bases between.